The clone carrying this TCR beta chain was observed a few times. In germline, CDR1 is MDHEN, CDR2 SYDVKM. The ends lost 6 bases at V and 6 bases at J; junction bases unmatched: 7. The CDR3 is made up of 15 amino acids. A second PCR, run for about 7 to 11 cycles, used a sample-barcoded 5' primer plus a J-beta primer mix. TCRdb redid the calling of the 5' RACE reads with MiXCR, one entry per CDR3 protein. The sample yields approximately 1.5 million distinct CDR3 sequences, 34% seen once. This sample is drawn from a study of blood T cells in healthy people across ages. The chain carries TRBV28 and TRBJ2-1; 11 positions match TRBD2. Sequencing was carried out using blood. The receptor was derived from a woman aged 30 to 39 in good health. The CDR3 coding sequence is TGTGCCAGCAGCCAACTAGCGGGAGAAGTCAATGAGCAGTTCTTC. This encodes CASSQLAGEVNEQFF. Using reference TRBV28 and TRBJ2-1 for the parts outside the CDR3, the full variable domain is DVKVTQSSRYLVKRTGEKVFLECVQDMDHENMFWYRQDPGLGLRLIYFSYDVKMKEKGDIPEGYSVSREKKERFSLILESASTNQTSMYLCASSQLAGEVNEQFFGPGTRLTVL.